This TCR beta chain was obtained from a study of T cell clones after liver transplantation. The study, taken as a whole, reports: Migration into the graft, not deletion, may explain lost graft donor-reactive T cells. Post-transplant, graft-donor-reactive CD4 TCRbeta sequences in blood dropped significantly in 5 of 8 subjects.

CDR1 is SGDLS and CDR2 is YYNGEE in the germline V gene. The CDR3 runs 16 residues. V dropped 0 bases and J dropped 2 bases, with 14 bases sitting between them. Repertoires were generated with immunoSEQ multiplex PCR, while TCRdb's copy carries only in-frame clones and drops some. Of about 75,000 clones listed, approximately 81% are singletons. In regard to this clone: Its target is not known.

The chain recombines TRBV9 with TRBJ2-5, with D perhaps given as TRBD1 or TRBD2 (5 bases each). Material: CD4+ T cells from blood, obtained about 50 months after liver transplant. This clonotype originated in a human patient who received a liver transplant. Among the T cells, some may be from the graft donor. CDR3 coding DNA: TGTGCCAGCAGCGTAGGGTTTAAGGGGAGTCAAGAGACCCAGTACTTC. As protein: CASSVGFKGSQETQYF.